The 27 T cell receptor beta chains in this list originate from one sample, sequenced in a study of blood T cell repertoires in COVID-19. Sequencing was performed with immunoSEQ multiplex PCR; in TCRdb, only in-frame clones are kept and a portion is missing. The sample consists of a few hundred thousand clones, approximately 88% of them appearing once. Material for sequencing was peripheral blood. These receptors were obtained from a man in his forties or fifties with acute or convalescent COVID-19.

V usage is TRBV24-1 and J usage is TRBJ2-7; D perhaps matches TRBD2 (6 bases). The CDR3 spans 14 residues. V lost 5 bases and J 6 bases, leaving 16 bases between the germline ends. CDR1 is KGHDR and CDR2 is SFDVKD in the germline V gene. The CDR3 here is CATSGDSVRSEQYF. The CDR3 DNA sequence: TGTGCCACCAGTGGGGACTCGGTCCGAAGCGAGCAGTACTTC.

This chain joins TRBV20-1 and TRBJ2-1; 14 bases are shared with TRBD2. After removal of 3 bases from V and 10 bases from J, the junction contained 8 bases not matched to a gene. The CDR3 runs to 15 residues. CDR1 is DFQATT and CDR2 is SNEGSKA in the germline V gene (reference sequence). CDR3 loop: CSASGATSGRDEQFF. The CDR3 nucleotides are TGCAGTGCTAGTGGGGCGACTAGCGGGAGGGACGAGCAGTTCTTC.

The chain recombines TRBV18 with TRBJ2-3; 7 bases are shared with TRBD1. The length of the CDR3 is 12 residues. Germline CDR1 KGHSH, CDR2 LQKENI. J was trimmed by 9 bases and V by 2 bases; bases with no gene match: 2. CDR3 sequence reads: CASSPAGGTQYF. DNA for the CDR3: TGTGCCAGCTCACCAGCAGGGGGAACGCAGTATTTT.

The chain employs TRBV5-1 and TRBJ2-7; D is perhaps TRBD2 (6 bases). This CDR3 is 12 amino acids long. V dropped 6 bases and J dropped 6 bases, with 13 bases sitting between them. The germline V gene encodes CDR1 SGHRS and CDR2 YFSETQ. The CDR3 region has the DNA TGCGCCAGCACCTGGGACTTCGGCGAGCAGTACTTC. This gives the protein CASTWDFGEQYF.

The rearrangement joins TRBV11-2 to TRBJ1-2; no firm D call. The V gene lost 0 bases and the J gene lost 10 bases, with 12 bases spanning the gap. This CDR3 spans 13 amino acids. The V gene's germline CDR1 is SGHAT and CDR2 FQNNGV. CDR3 sequence reads: CASSLDRLPSYTF. The CDR3 DNA follows: TGTGCCAGCAGCTTAGATAGACTGCCTTCCTACACCTTC.

The V call is TRBV29-1, the J call TRBJ2-2; 8 positions agree with TRBD2. CDR1 and CDR2 from the germline V gene are SQVTM and ANQGSEA. J was trimmed by 4 bases and V by 7 bases; bases with no gene match: 14. The length of the CDR3 is 16 residues. The CDR3 DNA is TGCAGCGCAGAGATCCCAGCGGGAGTCCGCACCGGGGAGCTGTTTTTT. Translated: CSAEIPAGVRTGELFF.

The chain employs TRBV6-5 and TRBJ1-3; D ambiguous. The germline V gene has CDR1 MNHEY and CDR2 SVGAGI. The CDR3 is made up of 15 amino acids. Trimming stripped 2 bases from V and 0 bases from J, with 8 bases between. CDR3 in DNA: TGTGCCAGCAGTTACACGGGGAACTCTGGAAACACCATATATTTT. This translates into CASSYTGNSGNTIYF.

This CDR3 is CASSGREGIYNSPLHF. The CDR3 region has the DNA TGTGCCAGCAGCGGACGGGAGGGGATCTATAATTCACCCCTCCACTTT. The chain is built from TRBV27 and TRBJ1-6, with TRBD1 as a possible D gene (5 bases). Germline V gene lookup returns CDR1 MNHEY and CDR2 SMNVEV (reference sequence). The CDR3 runs 16 residues. V was shortened by 6 bases and J by 3 bases, with 15 bases between the two germline ends.

This chain uses TRBV14 with TRBJ1-2, with D tentatively TRBD1 (6 bases). The ends were cut back, 0 bases at V and 8 bases at J, with 13 bases in the middle. The CDR3 runs 14 residues. The germline V gene has CDR1 SGHDN and CDR2 FVKESK. The CDR3 region has the DNA TGTGCCAGCAGCCAAGATCGGGAGGGGGAAGGCTACACCTTC. Protein product: CASSQDREGEGYTF.

V is TRBV2 and J is TRBJ2-3; tentatively, D is TRBD2 (5 bases). V shed 2 bases and J shed 8 bases, with 8 bases lying between them. The CDR3 contains 12 residues. The germline V gene encodes CDR1 SNHLY and CDR2 FYNNEI. CDR3 protein: CASSERAGTQYF. DNA for the CDR3: TGTGCCAGCAGTGAACGGGCGGGTACGCAGTATTTT. The whole variable domain, filled in from reference TRBV2 and TRBJ2-3, reads EPEVTQTPSHQVTQMGQEVILRCVPISNHLYFYWYRQILGQKVEFLVSFYNNEISEKSEIFDDQFSVERPDGSNFTLKIRSTKLEDSAMYFCASSERAGTQYFGPGTRLTVL.

The CDR3 region is CAWSVDRINQPQHF. In DNA, the CDR3 is TGTGCCTGGAGTGTTGACAGAATCAATCAGCCCCAGCATTTT. The chain uses TRBV30 and TRBJ1-5; D possibly corresponds to TRBD1 (5 bases). V was trimmed by 0 bases and J by 3 bases, leaving 9 bases between them. Germline loops: CDR1 GTSNPN, CDR2 SVGIG (reference sequence). The CDR3 sequence is 14 residues long.

The V call is TRBV9, the J call TRBJ1-2; maybe TRBD1 (6 bases). The CDR3 has 12 amino acids. Germline lookup yields CDR1 SGDLS and CDR2 YYNGEE. Trimming took off 9 bases at V and 7 bases at J, with 16 bases between the two ends. In DNA form, the CDR3 reads TGTGCCACCAGTGGGGGGGCCGGTGGCTACACCTTC. This encodes CATSGGAGGYTF. The whole variable domain, filled in from reference TRBV9 and TRBJ1-2, reads DSGVTQTPKHLITATGQRVTLRCSPRSGDLSVYWYQQSLDQGLQFLIQYYNGEERAKGNILERFSAQQFPDLHSELNLSSLELGDSALYFCATSGGAGGYTFGSGTRLTVV.

The table lists this clone with a count of one. The V call is TRBV28, the J call TRBJ1-2; TRBD1 might be the D (6 bases). The CDR3 has 16 amino acids. Germline V CDR1 and CDR2: MDHEN, SYDVKM. V was shortened by 3 bases and J by 5 bases, with 19 bases between the two germline ends. The CDR3 nucleotides are TGTGCCAGCAGTTTCCCAGGACAGTCACCGATTTATGGCTACACCTTC. Its translation is CASSFPGQSPIYGYTF.

The chain recombines TRBV9 with TRBJ2-7; D is ambiguous. CDR1 SGDLS and CDR2 YYNGEE come from the germline V gene. Trimming shortened V by 3 bases and J by 4 bases, and 8 bases separated the two germline ends. This CDR3 has 12 residues. The CDR3, as DNA: TGTGCCAGCAGCGAGTCGGGTTACGAGCAGTACTTC. Protein sequence: CASSESGYEQYF.

This rearrangement joins TRBV7-8 to TRBJ2-1; 13 bases are a match to TRBD2. Germline V gene sequence: CDR1 SGHVS, CDR2 FQNEAQ. There are 17 residues in the CDR3. Trimming cost V 2 bases and J 6 bases; bases outside gene matches: 7. As DNA, the CDR3 is TGTGCCAGCAGCTTATTTCCCCGGACTAGCGGGAGCAATGAGCAGTTCTTC. Protein: CASSLFPRTSGSNEQFF. The variable domain in full, with the rest retrieved from reference TRBV7-8 and TRBJ2-1, is GAGVSQSPRYKVAKRGQDVALRCDPISGHVSLFWYQQALGQGPEFLTYFQNEAQLDKSGLPSDRFFAERPEGSVSTLKIQRTQQEDSAVYLCASSLFPRTSGSNEQFFGPGTRLTVL.

The chain couples TRBV5-4 to TRBJ2-5; 8 bases align to TRBD2. This CDR3 contains 15 residues. Germline CDR1 SGHNT, CDR2 YYREEE (reference sequence). The junction had 5 bases not matched to a gene; V was cut back by 0 bases and J by 4 bases. CDR3 DNA sequence: TGTGCCAGCAGCTTGGCAGCGGGAGAAGGAGAGACCCAGTACTTC. Its protein is CASSLAAGEGETQYF.

The rearrangement uses TRBV27 and TRBJ2-2, with D maybe TRBD2 (5 bases). V lost 2 bases and J lost 7, with 8 bases in between. From germline, CDR1 is MNHEY and CDR2 SMNVEV (reference sequence). This CDR3 spans 13 amino acids. The CDR3 DNA is TGTGCCAGCAGTTTAAGCGGCGTCGGGGAGCTGTTTTTT. Translated: CASSLSGVGELFF.

The chain employs TRBV28 and TRBJ1-4; 8 bases map to TRBD1. From germline, CDR1 is MDHEN and CDR2 SYDVKM. CDR3 size: 16 residues. J was trimmed by 6 bases and V by 3 bases; bases with no gene match: 9. In DNA, the CDR3 is TGTGCCAGCAGTTTCTCCTCCAGGGGGCGATATGAAAAACTGTTTTTT. Translated: CASSFSSRGRYEKLFF.

The rearrangement links TRBV5-5 to TRBJ2-1; maybe TRBD2 (6 bases). Germline CDR1 reads SGHKS; CDR2 reads YYEKEE (reference sequence). The CDR3 sequence is 13 residues long. V dropped 4 bases and J dropped 12 bases, with 17 bases sitting between them. The CDR3: CASSPGTQSRQFF. CDR3 in DNA: TGTGCCAGCAGCCCTGGGACTCAAAGTCGGCAGTTCTTC.

The rearrangement uses TRBV11-1 and TRBJ2-3, with 8 positions matching TRBD1. Germline assignment: CDR1 SGHAT and CDR2 FQDESV (reference sequence). This CDR3 spans 14 amino acids. Germline trimming cut 4 bases from V and 3 bases from J; bases unmatched to any gene: 3. CDR3 amino acids: CASSSRGLTDTQYF. CDR3 DNA: TGTGCCAGCAGCTCCAGGGGGCTGACAGATACGCAGTATTTT.

The chain combines TRBV10-3 with TRBJ2-5; D possibly corresponds to TRBD2 (5 bases). Germline V gene sequence: CDR1 ENHRY, CDR2 SYGVKD. The V end was cut by 5 bases, the J end by 2 bases, with 9 bases between. This CDR3 is built from 13 residues. CDR3 nucleotide sequence: TGTGCCATCAGTACCGGGGATCAAGAGACCCAGTACTTC. Protein sequence: CAISTGDQETQYF.

CDR3 coding DNA: TGTGCCAGCAGCTTAGGACAGAACAGGGGGGCTCAGCCCCAGCATTTT. Its protein product is CASSLGQNRGAQPQHF. V and J are TRBV7-6 and TRBJ1-5; the match to TRBD1 covers 8 bases. CDR1 and CDR2 from the germline V gene are SGHVS and FNYEAQ. The CDR3 sequence is 16 residues long. V dropped 1 base and J dropped 6; count of bases not matched to a gene: 8.

This chain joins TRBV7-2 and TRBJ1-4, with D maybe TRBD1 (6 bases). The CDR3 extends over 14 amino acids. The germline V and J ends were trimmed by 1 base and 7 bases, with 10 bases remaining between them. The germline CDR1 and CDR2 sequences are SGHTA and FQGNSA. The DNA of the CDR3 is TGTGCCAGCAGCTTAGGGAACAGGGTTGAAAAACTGTTTTTT. Encoded protein: CASSLGNRVEKLFF.

V usage is TRBV6-2 or TRBV6-3 and J usage is TRBJ2-7; a possible D gene is TRBD1 (5 bases). Germline CDR1 MNHEY, CDR2 SVGEGT. The V end lost 5 bases, the J end lost 9 bases, and 20 bases lay between the germline ends. The CDR3 totals 14 residues. In nucleotides, the CDR3 is TGTGCCAGCAGTCCCACTCTGTGGGTGCAGGGGCAGTACTTC. Amino acids: CASSPTLWVQGQYF.

V and J are TRBV3-1 (or the pseudogene TRBV3-2) and TRBJ2-1; TRBD2 matches at 7 bases. Trimming took 4 bases from V and 8 from J; bases not matched to a gene: 5. Germline lookup yields CDR1 LGHDT and CDR2 YNNKEL (reference sequence). The CDR3 consists of 13 residues. In nucleotides, the CDR3 is TGTGCCAGCAGCCTCGCGGGAGCCGATGAGCAGTTCTTC. Its translation: CASSLAGADEQFF.

This clone was found once. This chain links TRBV5-1 with TRBJ2-3; 9 bases agree with TRBD1. The ends lost 0 bases at V and 6 bases at J; junction bases unmatched: 11. This CDR3 is built from 17 residues. Per germline, CDR1 SGHRS and CDR2 YFSETQ. DNA of the CDR3: TGCGCCAGCAGCTTGGCCGGTTCGACAGGGGGATATGATACGCAGTATTTT. It yields the protein CASSLAGSTGGYDTQYF.

V gene TRBV2 combines with J gene TRBJ2-7; 8 bases fit TRBD2. The CDR3 sequence is 16 residues long. J lost 7 bases, V lost 3 bases, and 14 bases had no gene match. Germline V gene data show CDR1 as SNHLY and CDR2 as FYNNEI. CDR3 loop: CASSDPREGLLREQYF. DNA of the CDR3: TGTGCCAGCAGTGATCCCCGGGAGGGCCTCTTACGGGAGCAGTACTTC.